Below, one TCR beta chain is given with its context. Germline CDR1 MNHNY, CDR2 SVGAGI (reference sequence). The CDR3 loop spans 13 amino acids. J gave up 7 bases and V 7 bases, and 9 bases lay outside the gene matches. This entry comes from a study of CD8 T cells in Susac syndrome. The RNA, about 0.5 to 1 ug, was put through reverse transcription using random hexamers. Each CDR3 protein gets one entry after TCRdb re-called the immunoSEQ multiplex PCR reads with MiXCR. The repertoire holds over 80,000 distinct CDR3 sequences, with approximately 92% as singletons. The specimen was CD8+ T cells from PBMCs. This TCR derives from a human donor in good health. V is TRBV6-6 and J is TRBJ1-1; 7 bases line up with TRBD1. In DNA, the CDR3 is TGTGCCAGCACCTCAACTCGGACAGGTGAAGCTTTCTTT. As protein: CASTSTRTGEAFF.